One T cell receptor (beta chain) is described in this entry. Germline-derived CDR1 and CDR2 are DFQATT and SNEGSKA (reference sequence). The ends were cut back, 2 bases at V and 10 bases at J, with 18 bases in the middle. CDR3 length: 14 amino acids. TCRdb analysed the 5' RACE reads with MiXCR anew, one entry per CDR3 protein. The sample lists some 600,000 distinct CDR3 sequences; 12% were seen once. These data come from a study of T cells after yellow fever vaccination. The origin of this receptor is a man younger than 45 who received the YFV17D yellow fever vaccine. The sample here was PBMCs, taken on the day of the yellow fever booster vaccination. The chain employs TRBV20-1 and TRBJ1-5; D remains ambiguous. CDR3 sequence reads: CSARSVDRGGPQHF. CDR3 nucleotide sequence: TGCAGTGCTAGATCTGTCGACCGCGGAGGTCCCCAGCATTTT.